The 18 T cell receptor beta chains in this list originate from one sample, sequenced in a study of control samples from healthy donors and cancer patients. Assay: immunoSEQ multiplex PCR; the TCRdb copy retains only in-frame clones and omits some. The table has 25,000 to 35,000 clones, around nine tenths seen once. The sample taken for sequencing was PBMCs. Receptors originate from a woman aged 40 to 50 with lung cancer.

The rearrangement joins TRBV6-2 or TRBV6-3 to TRBJ2-3; TRBD2 is a possible D gene (6 bases). V was cut by 4 bases and J by 3 bases, with 17 bases left in between. Germline V lookup: CDR1 MNHEY, CDR2 SVGEGT. The CDR3 extends over 16 amino acids. In DNA form, the CDR3 reads TGTGCCAGCAGTTTAGGCGGGGCGAGGGAAACAGATACGCAGTATTTT. Translated: CASSLGGARETDTQYF.

This clone has more than one count but fewer than ten. The chain recombines TRBV4-2 with TRBJ2-7; a possible D gene is TRBD1 (5 bases). V lost 4 bases, J lost 3 bases, and 16 bases lay in between. The germline V gene has CDR1 LGHNA and CDR2 YNFKEQ. The CDR3 spans 15 residues. CDR3 loop: CASSRRQQISYEQYF. As DNA, the CDR3 is TGTGCCAGCAGCCGCAGACAGCAGATAAGCTACGAGCAGTACTTC.

The chain is built from TRBV27 and TRBJ2-7, with D possibly matching TRBD1 (5 bases). The CDR3 is 14 amino acids. Trimming removed 5 bases at V and 2 bases at J, with 13 bases between. CDR1 and CDR2 from the germline V gene are MNHEY and SMNVEV (reference sequence). The CDR3 coding sequence is TGTGCCAGCAGTCCAAGGGGTGCGGCCTACGAGCAGTACTTC. It specifies CASSPRGAAYEQYF.

This clone has only one observation. V gene TRBV2 combines with J gene TRBJ1-3; D call uncertain. This CDR3 spans 14 amino acids. Germline lookup yields CDR1 SNHLY and CDR2 FYNNEI. Trimming shortened V by 9 bases and J by 0 bases, and 12 bases separated the two germline ends. CDR3 bases: TGTGCCAGTGCAATAACCAGCTCTGGAAACACCATATATTTT. This translates into CASAITSSGNTIYF.

This clone was seen only a few times. CDR3 residues: CASSVAPGDTEAFF. The CDR3 bases are TGTGCCAGCAGCGTAGCTCCAGGGGACACTGAAGCTTTCTTT. The rearrangement links TRBV9 to TRBJ1-1, with D perhaps matching TRBD1 (6 bases). The V and J ends lost 0 bases and 3 bases respectively, with 9 bases between them. Per germline, CDR1 SGDLS and CDR2 YYNGEE. CDR3 length equals 14 residues.

The chain links TRBV2 to TRBJ1-4; D is possibly TRBD1 (6 bases). Germline CDR1 is SNHLY and CDR2 is FYNNEI. The CDR3 is 13 amino acids. V gave up 8 bases and J gave up 4 bases, with 11 bases separating them. CDR3 amino acids: CASSRGVNEKLFF. The CDR3, as DNA: TGTGCCAGCTCCAGGGGTGTTAATGAAAAACTGTTTTTT.

The chain is built from TRBV6-6 and TRBJ2-7; the D is unclear. This CDR3 region has 13 residues. V dropped 4 bases and J dropped 1 base, with 8 bases sitting between them. Germline V gives CDR1 MNHNY, CDR2 SVGAGI (reference sequence). This chain's CDR3 is CASSSSDSYEQYF. CDR3 DNA: TGTGCCAGCAGTTCCTCTGATTCCTACGAGCAGTACTTC.

This chain connects TRBV19 to TRBJ2-3, with a possible D match to TRBD1 (6 bases). Germline V CDR1 and CDR2: LNHDA, SQIVND (reference sequence). The CDR3 spans 16 residues. With 7 bases removed from V and 2 bases from J, the gap between germline ends came to 19 bases. This chain's CDR3 is CASTSSGTGYTDTQYF. CDR3 in DNA: TGTGCCAGTACCTCATCCGGAACAGGGTACACAGATACGCAGTATTTT.

The V call is TRBV9, the J call TRBJ2-1; no definite D call. The germline V gene has CDR1 SGDLS and CDR2 YYNGEE. The CDR3 runs to 17 residues. The germline V and J ends were trimmed by 2 bases and 0 bases, with 15 bases remaining between them. The CDR3 DNA follows: TGTGCCAGCAGCGTGAGAGAAATCACGAGCTCCTACAATGAGCAGTTCTTC. Residues: CASSVREITSSYNEQFF. The full variable domain, in which reference TRBV9 and TRBJ2-1 provide the parts outside the CDR3, is DSGVTQTPKHLITATGQRVTLRCSPRSGDLSVYWYQQSLDQGLQFLIQYYNGEERAKGNILERFSAQQFPDLHSELNLSSLELGDSALYFCASSVREITSSYNEQFFGPGTRLTVL.

This clone turned up a few times. The chain carries TRBV30 and TRBJ1-6; TRBD1 agrees at 8 bases. After removal of 4 bases from V and 11 bases from J, the junction contained 13 bases not matched to a gene. Germline CDR1 and CDR2: GTSNPN and SVGIG (reference sequence). The CDR3 has 15 residues. CDR3 sequence reads: CAWTAGGQEMTPLHF. CDR3 in DNA: TGTGCCTGGACAGCAGGGGGCCAAGAGATGACACCCCTCCACTTT. Complete variable domain (other parts from reference TRBV30 and TRBJ1-6): SQTIHQWPATLVQPVGSPLSLECTVEGTSNPNLYWYRQAAGRGLQLLFYSVGIGQISSEVPQNLSASRPQDRQFILSSKKLLLSDSGFYLCAWTAGGQEMTPLHFGNGTRLTVT.

The chain has TRBV7-2 and TRBJ1-3; unclear D gene. The V gene lost 1 base and the J gene lost 0 bases, with 16 bases spanning the gap. The CDR3 is 18 residues long. Germline lookup yields CDR1 SGHTA and CDR2 FQGNSA. DNA of the CDR3: TGTGCCAGCAGCTTAGGTTCATTAGGGCAAAGCTCTGGAAACACCATATATTTT. Translated: CASSLGSLGQSSGNTIYF. Full variable domain (rest looked up from reference TRBV7-2 and TRBJ1-3): GAGVSQSPSNKVTEKGKDVELRCDPISGHTALYWYRQSLGQGLEFLIYFQGNSAPDKSGLPSDRFSAERTGGSVSTLTIQRTQQEDSAVYLCASSLGSLGQSSGNTIYFGEGSWLTVV.

CDR3 amino acids: CASSQSGTSLEQYF. CDR3 bases: TGTGCCAGCAGCCAGAGCGGGACTAGCCTAGAGCAGTACTTC. The chain joins TRBV7-2 to TRBJ2-7; 9 bases are shared with TRBD2. The CDR3 spans 14 residues. Trimming cost V 5 bases and J 7 bases; bases outside gene matches: 9. CDR1 SGHTA and CDR2 FQGNSA come from the germline V gene.

The chain uses TRBV10-3 and TRBJ1-1, with D unresolved. Trimming shortened V by 7 bases and J by 1 base, and 10 bases separated the two germline ends. Looked up from germline, CDR1 is ENHRY and CDR2 is SYGVKD. The CDR3 sequence is 13 residues long. The CDR3 nucleotides read TGTGCCATCAACGGCAGGTCGAACACTGAAGCTTTCTTT. Protein sequence: CAINGRSNTEAFF.

This chain links TRBV5-6 with TRBJ2-3; D is undetermined. CDR3 length: 16 residues. Germline V gene sequence: CDR1 SGHDT, CDR2 YYEEEE. Between the trimmed V and J ends, which lost 1 base and 2 bases, there was a span of 14 bases. In DNA form, the CDR3 reads TGTGCCAGCAGCTTGCTGAGTCCTTTCAACACAGATACGCAGTATTTT. As protein: CASSLLSPFNTDTQYF.

This chain links TRBV29-1 with TRBJ2-1; D call uncertain. Per germline, CDR1 SQVTM and CDR2 ANQGSEA. V dropped 4 bases and J dropped 1 base, with 17 bases sitting between them. This CDR3 contains 16 residues. The CDR3 DNA is TGCAGCGTTGTAAGCTCTCGGGCAGATTCCTACAATGAGCAGTTCTTC. Translation gives CSVVSSRADSYNEQFF.

This clone was observed a few times. V gene TRBV5-4 combines with J gene TRBJ1-3; TRBD1 agrees at 9 bases. V dropped 3 bases and J dropped 3; count of bases not matched to a gene: 1. The CDR3 runs to 14 residues. Germline CDR1 SGHNT, CDR2 YYREEE (reference sequence). CDR3: CASSYRGLGNTIYF. CDR3 nucleotides: TGTGCCAGCAGCTACAGGGGGCTTGGAAACACCATATATTTT.

The chain carries TRBV30 and TRBJ2-7, with D hard to call. Looked up from germline, CDR1 is GTSNPN and CDR2 is SVGIG (reference sequence). The CDR3 loop spans 13 amino acids. Trimming removed 0 bases at V and 10 bases at J, with 16 bases between. CDR3 bases: TGTGCCTGGAGTGTACAAGAACACCGCGAACAGTACTTC. As protein: CAWSVQEHREQYF.

By proportion, this clone is medium-sized. V is TRBV7-2 and J is TRBJ1-3; D is undetermined. Germline lookup yields CDR1 SGHTA and CDR2 FQGNSA. V lost 5 bases and J lost 1, with 6 bases in between. This CDR3 spans 13 amino acids. The CDR3 loop is CASSQTSGNTIYF. The CDR3 nucleotides read TGTGCCAGCAGCCAAACGTCTGGAAACACCATATATTTT. The full variable domain, with the rest looked up from reference TRBV7-2 and TRBJ1-3, is GAGVSQSPSNKVTEKGKDVELRCDPISGHTALYWYRQSLGQGLEFLIYFQGNSAPDKSGLPSDRFSAERTGGSVSTLTIQRTQQEDSAVYLCASSQTSGNTIYFGEGSWLTVV.